Below are 7 T cell receptor beta chains sequenced from a single sample in a study of OX40 agonist ivuxolimab in advanced cancers. Libraries were prepared by immunoSEQ multiplex PCR; TCRdb keeps only in-frame clonotypes and omits some of them. Here the sample spans 98,000 or so clones, approximately 83% being singletons. The sample was CD4+ or CD8+ T cells sorted from blood, taken in a trial of the OX40 agonist ivuxolimab. The receptors originated from an adult with an advanced solid tumor such as melanoma, head and neck, liver or kidney cancer.

J is TRBJ2-1 and V is TRBV28, with 10 bases identical to TRBD2. V dropped 5 bases and J dropped 6; count of bases not matched to a gene: 13. Germline CDR1 reads MDHEN; CDR2 reads SYDVKM. The CDR3 spans 17 residues. The CDR3 region has the DNA TGTGCCAGCAGTCCTCCTCTCGGGTCTAGCGGGAGCAATGAGCAGTTCTTC. It translates to CASSPPLGSSGSNEQFF.

The chain carries TRBV6-5 and TRBJ1-5; D unclear. This CDR3 is 14 amino acids long. The germline gives CDR1 MNHEY, CDR2 SVGAGI. The V end was cut by 0 bases, the J end by 6 bases, with 9 bases between. The CDR3 DNA reads TGTGCCAGCAGTTACTCGAGCGGCCTTCAGCCCCAGCATTTT. Protein: CASSYSSGLQPQHF.

The V call is TRBV25-1, the J call TRBJ1-2; the match to TRBD1 covers 9 bases. The CDR3 covers 14 residues. Germline CDR1 reads MGHDK; CDR2 reads SYGVNS. V lost 5 bases to trimming and J lost 2 bases; unmatched junction nucleotides: 3. The chain's CDR3 is CASSYRGLNYGYTF. The DNA of the CDR3 is TGTGCCAGCAGTTACAGGGGGCTAAACTATGGCTACACCTTC.

The V call is TRBV6-1, the J call TRBJ2-7, with D hard to call. The length of the CDR3 is 11 residues. V was trimmed by 6 bases and J by 3 bases, leaving 6 bases between them. Germline CDR1 is MNHNS and CDR2 is SASEGT. Here the CDR3 DNA reads TGTGCCAGCAGGGATTACTACGAGCAGTACTTC. Translating it yields CASRDYYEQYF.

The chain carries TRBV28 and TRBJ1-1, with a tentative D call TRBD1 (5 bases). In germline, CDR1 is MDHEN, CDR2 SYDVKM. V lost 6 bases and J lost 11, with 16 bases in between. This CDR3 comprises 12 residues. Written as DNA, the CDR3 is TGTGCCAGCAGAGGGGTCGGGCCAGGTGCTTTCTTT. It codes for CASRGVGPGAFF.

The CDR3 reads CATSRGQTSYNEQFF. In nucleotides, the CDR3 is TGTGCCACCAGCAGAGGGCAGACCTCCTACAATGAGCAGTTCTTC. This chain joins TRBV15 and TRBJ2-1; D ambiguous. V lost 1 base, J lost 0 bases, and 7 bases lay in between. The CDR3 runs 15 residues. Germline V lookup: CDR1 LNHNV, CDR2 YYDKDF (reference sequence).

V is TRBV7-9 and J is TRBJ1-1; D remains unclear. CDR1 and CDR2 (germline): SEHNR, FQNEAQ (reference sequence). Trimming left V 3 bases short and J 2 bases short, with 13 bases between. This CDR3 has 15 amino acids. The CDR3 sequence is CASSFPGVKNTEAFF. The CDR3 DNA reads TGTGCCAGCAGCTTCCCCGGGGTGAAAAACACTGAAGCTTTCTTT.